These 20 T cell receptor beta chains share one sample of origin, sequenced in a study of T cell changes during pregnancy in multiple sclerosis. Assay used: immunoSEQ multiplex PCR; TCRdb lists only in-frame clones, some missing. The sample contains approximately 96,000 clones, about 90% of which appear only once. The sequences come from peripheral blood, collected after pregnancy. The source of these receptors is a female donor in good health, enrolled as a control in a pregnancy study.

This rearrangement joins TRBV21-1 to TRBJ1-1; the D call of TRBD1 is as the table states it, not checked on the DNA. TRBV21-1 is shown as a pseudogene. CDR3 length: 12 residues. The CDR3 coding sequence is TGTGCCTTCGGGACAGGGGACACTGAAGCTTTCTTT. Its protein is CAFGTGDTEAFF.

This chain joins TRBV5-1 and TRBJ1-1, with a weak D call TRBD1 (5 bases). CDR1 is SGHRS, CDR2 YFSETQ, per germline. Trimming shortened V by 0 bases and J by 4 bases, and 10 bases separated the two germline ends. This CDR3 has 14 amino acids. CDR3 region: CASSLGPRGTEAFF. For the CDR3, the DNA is TGCGCCAGCAGCTTGGGGCCAAGGGGCACTGAAGCTTTCTTT. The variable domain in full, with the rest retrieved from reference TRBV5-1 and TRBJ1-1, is KAGVTQTPRYLIKTRGQQVTLSCSPISGHRSVSWYQQTPGQGLQFLFEYFSETQRNKGNFPGRFSGRQFSNSRSEMNVSTLELGDSALYLCASSLGPRGTEAFFGQGTRLTVV.

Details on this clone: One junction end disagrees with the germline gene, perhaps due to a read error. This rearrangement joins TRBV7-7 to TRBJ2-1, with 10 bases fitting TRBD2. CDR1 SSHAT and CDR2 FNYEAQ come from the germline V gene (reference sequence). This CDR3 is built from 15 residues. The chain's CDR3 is CASSPGLAGVNEQFF. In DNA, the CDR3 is TGTGCTAGCAGCCCCGGGCTAGCGGGGGTCAATGAGCAGTTCTTC.

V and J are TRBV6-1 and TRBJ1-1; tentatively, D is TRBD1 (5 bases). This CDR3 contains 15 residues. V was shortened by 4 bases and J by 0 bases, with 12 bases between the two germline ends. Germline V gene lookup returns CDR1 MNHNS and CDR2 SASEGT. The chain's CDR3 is CASSAIGDLNTEAFF. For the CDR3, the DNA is TGTGCCAGCAGTGCCATAGGGGATTTGAACACTGAAGCTTTCTTT.

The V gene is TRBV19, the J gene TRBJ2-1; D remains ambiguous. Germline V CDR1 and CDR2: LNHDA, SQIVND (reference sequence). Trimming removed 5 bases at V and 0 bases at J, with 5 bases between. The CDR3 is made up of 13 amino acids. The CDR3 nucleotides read TGTGCCAGTAGTCGCTACTCCTACAATGAGCAGTTCTTC. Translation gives CASSRYSYNEQFF.

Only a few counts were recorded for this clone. CDR3 in amino acids: CASGIRGPNQPQHF. The CDR3 DNA sequence: TGTGCCAGCGGGATCAGGGGCCCTAATCAGCCCCAGCATTTT. The chain combines TRBV2 with TRBJ1-5; possibly TRBD1 for D (6 bases). The length of the CDR3 is 14 residues. Per germline, CDR1 SNHLY and CDR2 FYNNEI. Trimming removed 8 bases from V and 4 bases from J, with 15 bases in between.

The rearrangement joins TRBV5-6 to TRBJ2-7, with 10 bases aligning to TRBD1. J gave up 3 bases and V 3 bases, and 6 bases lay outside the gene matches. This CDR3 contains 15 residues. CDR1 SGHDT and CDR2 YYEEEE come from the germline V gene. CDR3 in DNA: TGTGCCAGCAGCTCGGTCCGGGACAGGGGCTACGAGCAGTACTTC. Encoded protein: CASSSVRDRGYEQYF.

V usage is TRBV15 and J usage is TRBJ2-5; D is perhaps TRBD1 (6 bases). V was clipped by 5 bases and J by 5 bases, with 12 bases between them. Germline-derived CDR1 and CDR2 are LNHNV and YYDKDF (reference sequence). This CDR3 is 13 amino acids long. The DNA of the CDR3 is TGTGCCACCAGCGCCGACAGGCTGGAGACCCAGTACTTC. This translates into CATSADRLETQYF.

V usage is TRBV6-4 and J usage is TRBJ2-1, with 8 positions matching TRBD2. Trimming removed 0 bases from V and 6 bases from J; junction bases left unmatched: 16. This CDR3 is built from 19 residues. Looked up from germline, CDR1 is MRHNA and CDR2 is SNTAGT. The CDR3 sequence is CASSDSNLSPAGESNEQFF. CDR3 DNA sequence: TGTGCCAGCAGTGACTCGAATCTTTCCCCAGCGGGAGAATCCAATGAGCAGTTCTTC.

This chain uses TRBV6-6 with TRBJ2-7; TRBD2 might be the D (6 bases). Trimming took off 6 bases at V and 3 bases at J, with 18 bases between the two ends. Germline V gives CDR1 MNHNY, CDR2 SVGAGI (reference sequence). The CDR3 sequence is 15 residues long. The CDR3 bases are TGTGCCAGCAGATCCCCCGGGGGAGATAACTACGAGCAGTACTTC. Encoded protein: CASRSPGGDNYEQYF.

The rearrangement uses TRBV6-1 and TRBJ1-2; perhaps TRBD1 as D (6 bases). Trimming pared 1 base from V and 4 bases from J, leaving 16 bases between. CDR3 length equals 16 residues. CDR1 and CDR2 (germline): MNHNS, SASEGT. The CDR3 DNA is TGTGCCAGCAGTGAAGAGACAGGAGGATCGATCTATGGCTACACCTTC. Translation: CASSEETGGSIYGYTF.

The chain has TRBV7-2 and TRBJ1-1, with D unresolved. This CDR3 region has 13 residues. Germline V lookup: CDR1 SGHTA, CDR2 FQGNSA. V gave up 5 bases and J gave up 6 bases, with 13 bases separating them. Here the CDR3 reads CASSPTPYAEAFF. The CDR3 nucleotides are TGTGCCAGCAGCCCTACGCCCTACGCTGAAGCTTTCTTT.

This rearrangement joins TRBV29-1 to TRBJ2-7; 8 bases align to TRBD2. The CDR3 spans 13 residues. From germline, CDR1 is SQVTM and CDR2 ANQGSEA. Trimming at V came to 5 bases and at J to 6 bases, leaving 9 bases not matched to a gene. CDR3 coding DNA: TGCAGCGTTTCCGGGAGGGCCTCGTCCGAGCAGTACTTC. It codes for CSVSGRASSEQYF.

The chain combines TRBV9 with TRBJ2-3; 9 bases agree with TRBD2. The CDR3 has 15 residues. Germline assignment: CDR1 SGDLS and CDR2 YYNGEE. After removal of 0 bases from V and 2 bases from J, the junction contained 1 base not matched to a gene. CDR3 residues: CASSVGGGATDTQYF. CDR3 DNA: TGTGCCAGCAGCGTAGGCGGGGGGGCCACAGATACGCAGTATTTT.

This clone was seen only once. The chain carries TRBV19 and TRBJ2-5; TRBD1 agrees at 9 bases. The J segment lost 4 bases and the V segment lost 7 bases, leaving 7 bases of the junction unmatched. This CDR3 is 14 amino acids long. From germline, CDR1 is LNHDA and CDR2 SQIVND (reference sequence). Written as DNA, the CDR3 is TGTGCCAGTACGGGGACAGGGTACGGAGAGACCCAGTACTTC. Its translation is CASTGTGYGETQYF. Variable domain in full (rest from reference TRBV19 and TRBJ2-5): DGGITQSPKYLFRKEGQNVTLSCEQNLNHDAMYWYRQDPGQGLRLIYYSQIVNDFQKGDIAEGYSVSREKKESFPLTVTSAQKNPTAFYLCASTGTGYGETQYFGPGTRLLVL.

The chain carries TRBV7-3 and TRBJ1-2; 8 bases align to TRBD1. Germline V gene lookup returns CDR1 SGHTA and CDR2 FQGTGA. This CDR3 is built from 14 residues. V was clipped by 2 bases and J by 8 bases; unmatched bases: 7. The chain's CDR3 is CASSLDQGALGYTF. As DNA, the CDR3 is TGTGCCAGCAGCTTAGACCAGGGGGCCTTGGGCTACACCTTC.

The CDR3, as DNA: TGTGCCAGCAGCTTAGATCGCTACACAGATACGCAGTATTTT. Encoded protein: CASSLDRYTDTQYF. The chain links TRBV11-2 to TRBJ2-3; no clear D gene. Trimming shortened V by 0 bases and J by 2 bases, and 6 bases separated the two germline ends. This CDR3 spans 14 amino acids. The germline CDR1 and CDR2 sequences are SGHAT and FQNNGV.

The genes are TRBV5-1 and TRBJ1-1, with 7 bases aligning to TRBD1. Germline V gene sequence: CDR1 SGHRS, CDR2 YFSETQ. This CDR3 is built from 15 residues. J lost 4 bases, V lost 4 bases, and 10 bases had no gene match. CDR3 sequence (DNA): TGCGCCAGCAGCCCCTCGACAGGGAGGTCCACTGAAGCTTTCTTT. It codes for CASSPSTGRSTEAFF.

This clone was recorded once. This chain's CDR3 is CAQQSAGENEQFF. CDR3 in DNA: TGTGCCCAGCAGAGCGCGGGAGAGAATGAGCAGTTCTTC. The rearrangement links TRBV27 to TRBJ2-1; 7 positions agree with TRBD2. The germline V gene encodes CDR1 MNHEY and CDR2 SMNVEV (reference sequence). The CDR3 spans 13 residues. After removal of 11 bases from V and 7 bases from J, the junction contained 11 bases not matched to a gene.

CDR3 residues: CASSPQFSEKSSYEQYF. The CDR3 DNA follows: TGTGCCAGCAGTCCCCAATTTAGCGAAAAGAGCTCCTACGAGCAGTACTTC. The chain has TRBV28 and TRBJ2-7, with D possibly matching TRBD2 (5 bases). The CDR3 sequence is 17 residues long. Trimming took 5 bases from V and 0 from J, leaving 20 bases between them. Germline CDR1 reads MDHEN; CDR2 reads SYDVKM. The whole variable domain, remainder taken from reference TRBV28 and TRBJ2-7, is DVKVTQSSRYLVKRTGEKVFLECVQDMDHENMFWYRQDPGLGLRLIYFSYDVKMKEKGDIPEGYSVSREKKERFSLILESASTNQTSMYLCASSPQFSEKSSYEQYFGPGTRLTVT.